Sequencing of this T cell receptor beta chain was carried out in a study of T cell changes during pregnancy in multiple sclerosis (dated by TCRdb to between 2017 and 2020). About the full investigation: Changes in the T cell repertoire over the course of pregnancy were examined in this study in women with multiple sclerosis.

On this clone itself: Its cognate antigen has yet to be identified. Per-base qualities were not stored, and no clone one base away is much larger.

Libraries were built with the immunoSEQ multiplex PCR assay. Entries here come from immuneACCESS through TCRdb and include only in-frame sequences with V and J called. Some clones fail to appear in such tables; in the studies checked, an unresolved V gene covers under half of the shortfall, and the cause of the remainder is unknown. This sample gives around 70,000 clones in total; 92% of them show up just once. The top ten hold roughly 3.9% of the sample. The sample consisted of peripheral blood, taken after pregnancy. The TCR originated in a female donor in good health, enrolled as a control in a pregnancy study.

At the DNA level, the sequence is TGTGCCAGCAGTTTATACAGGACAGGGAGACGGAGACTAGTGGGAGAGACCCAGTACTTC. Translated, this is CASSLYRTGRRRLVGETQYF. Recombination linked TRBV28 to TRBJ2-5, with 8 central nucleotides matching TRBD1. Reading the germline V gene gives CDR1 MDHEN and CDR2 SYDVKM. Trimming removed 1 base from V and 4 bases from J; the gene matches leave 20 bases unexplained. The cysteine opens and the phenylalanine closes a CDR3 of 20 amino acids. Kept here is only the CDR3 DNA, which spans 60 bases and is read in frame from base 1.